This entry concerns a single TCR beta chain. Antigen: not known. Repertoires were generated with immunoSEQ multiplex PCR, while TCRdb's copy carries only in-frame clones and drops some. The sample includes about 15,000 clones, over 75% seen only once; the top ten take around 6.3%. The data were taken from a study of graft-versus-host responses after intestinal transplantation. Study in general: Each patient got anti-thymocyte globulin induction, then tacrolimus and steroids for around three years. General observations from the study: Clonal ratios of graft-versus-host to host-versus-graft in allografts were high for patients exhibiting graft-donor T cell macrochimerism. There were GvH clones found in recipient marrow, and some of them appeared first in ileum or blood. Peak circulating GvH clone levels tracked with early post-transplant HvG declines.

The V gene lost 4 bases and the J gene lost 0 bases, with 11 bases spanning the gap. CDR1 and CDR2 (germline): SGDLS, YYNGEE. The CDR3 spans 14 residues. This sequence was found in a human patient who received an intestinal transplant, so some T cells may come from the graft donor. The specimen comprised bone marrow, sampled roughly 120 days after intestinal transplantation. This sequence joins TRBV9 and TRBJ2-7, with D maybe TRBD1 (7 bases). The CDR3 loop reads CASSPGGSSYEQYF. The CDR3 DNA is TGTGCCAGCAGCCCAGGGGGGAGCTCCTACGAGCAGTACTTC.